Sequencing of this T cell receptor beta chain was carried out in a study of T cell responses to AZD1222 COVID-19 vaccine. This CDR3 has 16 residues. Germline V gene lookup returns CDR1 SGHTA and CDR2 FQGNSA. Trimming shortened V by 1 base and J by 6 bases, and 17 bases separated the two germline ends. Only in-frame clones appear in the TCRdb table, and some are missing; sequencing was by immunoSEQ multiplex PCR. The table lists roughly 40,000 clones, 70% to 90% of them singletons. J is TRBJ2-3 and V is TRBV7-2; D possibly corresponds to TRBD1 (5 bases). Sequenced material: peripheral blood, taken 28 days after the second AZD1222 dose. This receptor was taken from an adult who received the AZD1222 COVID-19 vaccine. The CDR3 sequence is CASSLVPFGAQDTQYF. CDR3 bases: TGTGCCAGCAGCTTAGTCCCTTTTGGGGCACAGGATACGCAGTATTTT.